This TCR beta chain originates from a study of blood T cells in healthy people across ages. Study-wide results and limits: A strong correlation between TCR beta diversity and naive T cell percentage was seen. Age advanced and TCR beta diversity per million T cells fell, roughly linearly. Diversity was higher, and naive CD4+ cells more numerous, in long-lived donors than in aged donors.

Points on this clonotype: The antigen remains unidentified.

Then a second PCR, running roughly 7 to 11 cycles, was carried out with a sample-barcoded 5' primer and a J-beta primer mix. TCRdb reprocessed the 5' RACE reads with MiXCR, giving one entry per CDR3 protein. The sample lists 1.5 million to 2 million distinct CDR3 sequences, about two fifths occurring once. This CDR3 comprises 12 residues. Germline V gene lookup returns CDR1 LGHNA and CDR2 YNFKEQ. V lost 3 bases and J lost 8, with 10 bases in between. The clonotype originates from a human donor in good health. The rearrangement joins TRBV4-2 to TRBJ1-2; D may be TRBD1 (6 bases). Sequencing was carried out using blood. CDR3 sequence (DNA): TGTGCCAGCAGCCATACAGGGAGGGGCTACACCTTC. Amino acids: CASSHTGRGYTF.